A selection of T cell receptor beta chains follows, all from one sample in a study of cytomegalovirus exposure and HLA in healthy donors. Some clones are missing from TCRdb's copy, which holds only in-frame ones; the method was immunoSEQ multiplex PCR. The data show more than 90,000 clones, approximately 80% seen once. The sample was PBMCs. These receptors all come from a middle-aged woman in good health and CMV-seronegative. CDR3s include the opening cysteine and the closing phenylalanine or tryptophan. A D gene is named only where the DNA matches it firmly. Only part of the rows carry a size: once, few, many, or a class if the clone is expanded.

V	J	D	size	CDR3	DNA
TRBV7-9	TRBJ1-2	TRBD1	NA	CQHRGTQDYGYTF	TGCCAACACAGGGGCACGCAGGACTATGGCTACACCTTC
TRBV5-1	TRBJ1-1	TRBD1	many	CASSLGTGWRTEAFF	TGCGCCAGCAGCTTGGGGACAGGGTGGCGCACTGAAGCTTTCTTT
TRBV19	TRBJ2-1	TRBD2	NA	CASVRASGSNEQFF	TGTGCCAGCGTGCGGGCTAGCGGGAGTAATGAGCAGTTCTTC
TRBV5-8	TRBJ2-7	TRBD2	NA	CASSRSGGGYF	TGTGCCAGCAGCCGAAGCGGCGGGGGGTACTTC
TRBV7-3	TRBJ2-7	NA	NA	CASSFPYSRQAFIYEQYF	TGTGCCAGCAGCTTTCCTTATTCGAGACAGGCTTTTATTTACGAGCAGTACTTC
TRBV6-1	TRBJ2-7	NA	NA	CASTGLPGYEQYF	TGTGCCAGCACGGGACTCCCCGGCTACGAGCAGTACTTC
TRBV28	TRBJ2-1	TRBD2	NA	CATWGTSGPSSSYNEQFF	TGTGCCACATGGGGGACTAGCGGGCCTTCGAGCTCCTACAATGAGCAGTTCTTC
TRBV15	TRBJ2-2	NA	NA	CATSRDKASNTGELFF	TGTGCCACCAGCAGAGATAAAGCTTCGAACACCGGGGAGCTGTTTTTT
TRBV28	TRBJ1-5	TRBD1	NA	CASSSSRTEGQGEKQPQHF	TGTGCCAGCAGTTCCTCAAGAACCGAGGGACAGGGGGAGAAGCAGCCCCAGCATTTT
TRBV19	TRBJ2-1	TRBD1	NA	CASSTTGGNEQFF	TGTGCCAGTAGTACGACAGGGGGCAATGAGCAGTTCTTC
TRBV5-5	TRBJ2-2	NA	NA	CASSLGVYTGELFF	TGTGCCAGCAGTTTAGGGGTTTACACCGGGGAGCTGTTTTTT
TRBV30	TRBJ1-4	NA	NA	CAWRLTGSEKLFF	TGTGCCTGGAGACTGACAGGAAGTGAAAAACTGTTTTTT
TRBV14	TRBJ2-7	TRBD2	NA	CASSQELAGVGGEQYF	TGTGCCAGCAGCCAAGAATTGGCGGGAGTAGGAGGCGAGCAGTACTTC
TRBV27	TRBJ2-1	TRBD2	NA	CATLTLTSGTYNEQFF	TGTGCCACACTAACATTGACTAGCGGAACCTACAATGAGCAGTTCTTC
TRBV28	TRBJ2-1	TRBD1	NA	CASSVNFAGQGWNEQFF	TGTGCCAGCAGTGTAAACTTCGCGGGACAGGGGTGGAATGAGCAGTTCTTC
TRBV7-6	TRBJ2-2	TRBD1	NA	CASSLIQGAISGELFF	TGTGCCAGCAGCTTAATACAGGGGGCCATCAGCGGGGAGCTGTTTTTT
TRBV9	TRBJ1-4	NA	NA	CASSVAPGLINEKLFF	TGTGCCAGCAGCGTAGCCCCGGGACTCATAAATGAAAAACTGTTTTTT
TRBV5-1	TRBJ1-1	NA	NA	CASSFKKGVNTEAFF	TGCGCCAGCAGCTTCAAAAAAGGGGTGAACACTGAAGCTTTCTTT
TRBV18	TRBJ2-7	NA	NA	CASSPGREQYF	TGTGCCAGCTCACCAGGGCGCGAGCAGTACTTC
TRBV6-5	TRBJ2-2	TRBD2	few	CASSFLAGGNAGELFF	TGTGCCAGCAGTTTCCTAGCGGGAGGGAATGCCGGGGAGCTGTTTTTT
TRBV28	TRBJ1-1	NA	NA	CASRIVFQGRGSEAFF	TGTGCCAGCAGAATCGTATTCCAGGGGCGGGGGTCTGAAGCTTTCTTT
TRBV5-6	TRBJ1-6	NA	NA	CASSFRRKDSPLHF	TGTGCCAGCAGCTTTCGGAGGAAAGATTCACCCCTCCACTTT